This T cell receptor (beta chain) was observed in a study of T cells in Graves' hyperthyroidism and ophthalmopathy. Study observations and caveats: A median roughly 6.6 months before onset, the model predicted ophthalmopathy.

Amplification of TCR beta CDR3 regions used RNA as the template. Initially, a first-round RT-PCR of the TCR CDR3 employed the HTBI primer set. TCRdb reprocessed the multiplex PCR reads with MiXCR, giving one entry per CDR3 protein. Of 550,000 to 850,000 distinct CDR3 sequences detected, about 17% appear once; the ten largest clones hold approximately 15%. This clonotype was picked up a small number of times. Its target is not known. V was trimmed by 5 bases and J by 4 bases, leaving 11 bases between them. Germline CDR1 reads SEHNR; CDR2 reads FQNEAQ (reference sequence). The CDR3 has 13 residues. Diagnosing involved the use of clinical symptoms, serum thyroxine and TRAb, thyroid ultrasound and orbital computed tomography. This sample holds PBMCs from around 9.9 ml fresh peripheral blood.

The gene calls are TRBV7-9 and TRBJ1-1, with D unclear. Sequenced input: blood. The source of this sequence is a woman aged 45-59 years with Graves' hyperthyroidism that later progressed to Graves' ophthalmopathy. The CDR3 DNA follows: TGTGCCAGCAGCCGGGGAGAATTCACTGAAGCTTTCTTT. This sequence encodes CASSRGEFTEAFF.